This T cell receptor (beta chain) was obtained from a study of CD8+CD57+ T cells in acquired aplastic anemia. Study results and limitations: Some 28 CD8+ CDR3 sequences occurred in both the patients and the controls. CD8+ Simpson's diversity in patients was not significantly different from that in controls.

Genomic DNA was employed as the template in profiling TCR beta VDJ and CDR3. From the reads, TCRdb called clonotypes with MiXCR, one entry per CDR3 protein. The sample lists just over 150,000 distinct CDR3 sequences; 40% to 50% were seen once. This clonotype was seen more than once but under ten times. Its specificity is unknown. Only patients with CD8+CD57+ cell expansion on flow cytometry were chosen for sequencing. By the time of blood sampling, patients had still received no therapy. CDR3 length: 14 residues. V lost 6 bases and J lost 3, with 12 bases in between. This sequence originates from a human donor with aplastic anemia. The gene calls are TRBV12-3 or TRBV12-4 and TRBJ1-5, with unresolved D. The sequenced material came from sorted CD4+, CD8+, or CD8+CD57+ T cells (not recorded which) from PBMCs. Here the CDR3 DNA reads TGTGCCAGCAGCCTCGGACCCAACAATCAGCCCCAGCATTTT. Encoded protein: CASSLGPNNQPQHF.